The clone carrying this T cell receptor (beta chain) was counted between two and nine times. No antigen is known for it. Amplification targeted the TCR beta CDR3 regions, with RNA transcripts as the source material. Amplification began with first-round RT-PCR using HTBI primers, then second-round multiplex PCR was performed. Each CDR3 protein is one row after TCRdb ran MiXCR on the multiplex PCR reads. The repertoire has roughly 220,000 distinct CDR3 sequences, 45% of them found once; the top ten carry roughly 45%. The sample belongs to a study of Graves' ophthalmopathy and Graves' hyperthyroidism. The V gene lost 7 bases and the J gene lost 5 bases, with 15 bases spanning the gap. The CDR3 covers 15 residues. The V gene's germline CDR1 is SEHNR and CDR2 FQNEAQ (reference sequence). Whole-study findings and limits: Discriminating ophthalmopathy from stable hyperthyroidism, a 13-signature model attained a sensitivity of about 88% and a specificity of around 81%.

Excluded: other autoimmune disease, uncontrolled infection, pregnancy or lactation. The TCR sequence derives from an adult man with Graves' ophthalmopathy. Specimen: peripheral blood. V gene TRBV7-9 combines with J gene TRBJ1-6, with a possible D match to TRBD1 (5 bases). The CDR3 sequence is CASNRDSVNNSPLHF. Written as DNA, the CDR3 is TGTGCCAGCAACAGAGACAGCGTTAATAATTCACCCCTCCACTTT.